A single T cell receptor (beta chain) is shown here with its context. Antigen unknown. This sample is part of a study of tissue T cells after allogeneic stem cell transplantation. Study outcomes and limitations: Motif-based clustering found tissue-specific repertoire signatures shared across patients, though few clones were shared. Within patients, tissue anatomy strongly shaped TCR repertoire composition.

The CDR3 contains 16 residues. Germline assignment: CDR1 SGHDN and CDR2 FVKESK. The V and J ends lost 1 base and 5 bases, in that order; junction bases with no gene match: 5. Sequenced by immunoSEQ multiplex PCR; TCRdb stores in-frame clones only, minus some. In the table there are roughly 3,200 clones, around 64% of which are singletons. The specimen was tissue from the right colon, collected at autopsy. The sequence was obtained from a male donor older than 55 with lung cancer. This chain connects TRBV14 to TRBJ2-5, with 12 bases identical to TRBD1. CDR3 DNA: TGTGCCAGCAGCCAAGGGGACAGGGGGCTTGAGGAGACCCAGTACTTC. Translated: CASSQGDRGLEETQYF.